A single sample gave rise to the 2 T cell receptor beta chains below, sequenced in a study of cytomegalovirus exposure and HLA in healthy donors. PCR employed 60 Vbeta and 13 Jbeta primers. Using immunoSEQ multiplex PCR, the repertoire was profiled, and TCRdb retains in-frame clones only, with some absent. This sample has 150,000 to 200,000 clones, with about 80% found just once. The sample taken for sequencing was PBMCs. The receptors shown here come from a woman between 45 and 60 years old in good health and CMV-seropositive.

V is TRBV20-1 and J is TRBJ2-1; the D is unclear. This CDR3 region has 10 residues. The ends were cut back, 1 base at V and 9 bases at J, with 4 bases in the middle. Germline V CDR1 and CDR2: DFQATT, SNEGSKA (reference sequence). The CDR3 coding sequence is TGCAGTGCTAGAGGAGGTGAGCAGTTCTTC. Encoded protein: CSARGGEQFF.

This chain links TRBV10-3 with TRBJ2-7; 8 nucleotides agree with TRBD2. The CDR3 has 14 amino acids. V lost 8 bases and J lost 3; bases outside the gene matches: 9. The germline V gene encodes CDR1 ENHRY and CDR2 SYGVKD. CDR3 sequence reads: CAIREGLADYEQYF. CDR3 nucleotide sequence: TGTGCCATCCGGGAAGGACTAGCTGACTACGAGCAGTACTTC.